The 13 T cell receptor beta chains given below trace back to one sample, sequenced in a study of Graves' ophthalmopathy and Graves' hyperthyroidism (dated by TCRdb to 2016 to 2018). The sequencer listed for this sample is Illumina HiSeq 2000. For repertoire sequencing, TCR beta CDR3 regions were amplified from RNA transcripts. The first round of RT-PCR was done with HTBI primers and the Qiagen OneStep RT-PCR kit, and was followed by a second round of multiplex PCR, then size selection and purification. The public reads were quality trimmed at Q25 with fastp and then assembled into clones with MiXCR by TCRdb, keeping productive beta chains. Duplicate CDR3 protein sequences are folded into a single record with the most common DNA and genes. The sample data list roughly 50,000 distinct CDR3 sequences, and 50% to 65% of these were observed just once. Clones ranked in the top ten supply roughly 21% of the sample.

Sequenced material: peripheral blood. The receptor set was obtained from an adult man with Graves' ophthalmopathy.

This clonotype was counted ten times or more. The V and J genes are TRBV5-6 and TRBJ2-3, with D possibly being TRBD1 (5 bases). This CDR3 is 13 amino acids long. Germline CDR1 reads SGHDT; CDR2 reads YYEEEE. Trimming removed 3 bases from V and 2 bases from J, with 7 bases in between. This chain's CDR3 is CASSSGSTDTQYF. CDR3 sequence (DNA): TGTGCCAGCAGCTCAGGGTCCACAGATACGCAGTATTTT.

Many counts were recorded for this clonotype. J is TRBJ2-2 and V is TRBV5-5; 9 bases line up with TRBD2. Trimming cost V 3 bases and J 2 bases; bases outside gene matches: 14. This CDR3 has 19 amino acids. Germline values: CDR1 SGHKS, CDR2 YYEKEE (reference sequence). CDR3: CASSYIGVQRGVNTGELFF. CDR3 DNA sequence: TGTGCCAGCAGCTATATTGGAGTCCAGCGGGGGGTAAACACCGGGGAGCTGTTTTTT. Combining the CDR3 with reference TRBV5-5 and TRBJ2-2 gives the whole variable domain DAGVTQSPTHLIKTRGQQVTLRCSPISGHKSVSWYQQVLGQGPQFIFQYYEKEERGRGNFPDRFSARQFPNYSSELNVNALLLGDSALYLCASSYIGVQRGVNTGELFFGEGSRLTVL.

The V and J genes are TRBV20-1 and TRBJ2-7, with a possible D match to TRBD2 (6 bases). CDR1 and CDR2 from the germline V gene are DFQATT and SNEGSKA (reference sequence). The CDR3 is 12 residues long. V was clipped by 4 bases and J by 3 bases, with 10 bases between them. CDR3 region: CSATGGFYEQYF. CDR3 sequence (DNA): TGCAGTGCTACCGGGGGATTCTACGAGCAGTACTTC.

This rearrangement joins TRBV7-9 to TRBJ2-1; 7 positions agree with TRBD2. This CDR3 region has 14 residues. The junction had 9 bases not matched to a gene; V was cut back by 7 bases and J by 6 bases. Germline values: CDR1 SEHNR, CDR2 FQNEAQ (reference sequence). Here the CDR3 reads CASIPAGGGNEQFF. For the CDR3, the DNA is TGTGCCAGCATCCCTGCGGGCGGGGGCAATGAGCAGTTCTTC.

CDR3 in DNA: TGTGCCAGCAGCGAGAGATCGAGGGTGGTGTACGTC. It translates to CASSERSRVVYV. This sequence joins TRBV7-8 and TRBJ2-7, with D maybe TRBD2 (5 bases). V lost 5 bases and J lost 12, with 17 bases in between. This CDR3 comprises 12 residues. Germline values: CDR1 SGHVS, CDR2 FQNEAQ.

V gene TRBV7-3 combines with J gene TRBJ1-2, with TRBD1 as a possible D gene (5 bases). Germline V lookup: CDR1 SGHTA, CDR2 FQGTGA. V shed 5 bases and J shed 7 bases, with 11 bases lying between them. The length of the CDR3 is 12 residues. CDR3 protein: CASSRTGGGYTF. The CDR3 bases are TGTGCCAGCAGCCGAACGGGGGGTGGCTACACCTTC.

This clonotype was observed a few times. The chain has TRBV18 and TRBJ1-5; no definite D call. Trimming stripped 3 bases from V and 2 bases from J, with 8 bases between. This CDR3 contains 14 residues. Germline V lookup: CDR1 KGHSH, CDR2 LQKENI. The CDR3 loop is CASSPQPRNQPQHF. Here the CDR3 DNA reads TGTGCCAGCTCACCTCAGCCTCGCAATCAGCCCCAGCATTTT.

This chain uses TRBV2 with TRBJ2-5; 8 bases agree with TRBD2. The J segment lost 0 bases and the V segment lost 5 bases, leaving 8 bases of the junction unmatched. The CDR3 contains 16 residues. CDR1 and CDR2 (germline): SNHLY, FYNNEI. The CDR3 sequence is CASSNRGGRYQETQYF. The CDR3 DNA follows: TGTGCCAGCAGTAACCGCGGGGGGCGTTACCAAGAGACCCAGTACTTC.

A note on this clonotype: A much larger clone sits a single nucleotide away, making a read error possible. The chain has TRBV5-1 and TRBJ2-5, with 10 bases aligning to TRBD2. The V gene end was trimmed by 0 bases and the J gene end by 4 bases; junction bases not matched to a gene: 12. The CDR3 loop spans 18 amino acids. Per germline, CDR1 SGHRS and CDR2 YFSETQ. The CDR3, as DNA: TGCGCCAGCAGCTTGGGGACTAGCGGCCGAAACCTACGAGAGACCCAGTACTTC. Amino acid sequence: CASSLGTSGRNLRETQYF. The whole variable domain, filled in from reference TRBV5-1 and TRBJ2-5, reads KAGVTQTPRYLIKTRGQQVTLSCSPISGHRSVSWYQQTPGQGLQFLFEYFSETQRNKGNFPGRFSGRQFSNSRSEMNVSTLELGDSALYLCASSLGTSGRNLRETQYFGPGTRLLVL.

The chain's CDR3 is CSASGLAGEYQETQYF. The DNA of the CDR3 is TGCAGTGCTAGCGGACTAGCGGGGGAGTACCAAGAGACCCAGTACTTC. This chain connects TRBV20-1 to TRBJ2-5; 13 positions match TRBD2. From germline, CDR1 is DFQATT and CDR2 SNEGSKA (reference sequence). V dropped 3 bases and J dropped 0; count of bases not matched to a gene: 4. The CDR3 is made up of 16 amino acids.

This clonotype was observed at least ten times. This chain links TRBV2 with TRBJ1-5; tentative D call: TRBD1 (5 bases). The CDR3 consists of 15 residues. Per germline, CDR1 SNHLY and CDR2 FYNNEI. Trimming took 0 bases from V and 5 from J, leaving 11 bases between them. DNA of the CDR3: TGTGCCAGCAGTGAAGCGGAGAGGGGCGATCAGCCCCAGCATTTT. Its translation: CASSEAERGDQPQHF.

V is TRBV29-1 and J is TRBJ2-3; D is uncertain. This CDR3 region has 12 residues. V shed 6 bases and J shed 2 bases, with 9 bases lying between them. From germline, CDR1 is SQVTM and CDR2 ANQGSEA. The CDR3: CSVSANTDTQYF. CDR3 coding DNA: TGCAGCGTCAGCGCTAACACAGATACGCAGTATTTT.

In this sample, this clonotype turned up many times. The V gene is TRBV6-1, the J gene TRBJ2-7; D gene ambiguous. This CDR3 spans 10 amino acids. V gave up 3 bases and J gave up 3 bases, with 0 bases separating them. Germline CDR1 is MNHNS and CDR2 is SASEGT. CDR3 amino acids: CASSDYEQYF. The CDR3 DNA reads as TGTGCCAGCAGTGACTACGAGCAGTACTTC.